The 21 T cell receptor beta chains in this list originate from one sample, sequenced in a study of beta chain features in type 1 diabetes. The authors reverse transcribed all of the isolated RNA, so sequencing captured expressed TCRB transcripts. The assay was immunoSEQ multiplex PCR, and TCRdb's table has in-frame clones only and misses some. The sample has 80,000 to 90,000 clones, about 32% seen once; the top ten hold around 0.5%. Sequencing input: stem cell memory CD4+ T cells from blood. The receptors derive from a woman between 18 and 29 years old in good health.

This clone was counted ten times or more. The CDR3 DNA is TGCGCCAGCAGCCGGGACAGGGCCTACGAGCAGTACTTC. Translation gives CASSRDRAYEQYF. This sequence joins TRBV4-3 and TRBJ2-7; 9 bases fit TRBD1. V gave up 4 bases and J gave up 2 bases; unmatched junction bases: 0. The CDR3 contains 13 residues. Germline V gene sequence: CDR1 LGHNA, CDR2 YSLEER.

This clone was seen a handful of times. The V gene is TRBV30, the J gene TRBJ1-4, with a weak D call TRBD1 (6 bases). Trimming took 7 bases from V and 6 from J, leaving 21 bases between them. This CDR3 has 15 residues. Germline-derived CDR1 and CDR2 are GTSNPN and SVGIG (reference sequence). The CDR3 reads CASPRVGTQDEKLFF. For the CDR3, the DNA is TGTGCCTCTCCAAGGGTCGGGACACAAGATGAAAAACTGTTTTTT.

Comment on this clone: One end of the junction is discordant with germline, which a read error may explain. The chain has TRBV6-6 and TRBJ1-4, with TRBD1 as a possible D gene (5 bases). The CDR3 runs 15 residues. Looked up from germline, CDR1 is MNHNY and CDR2 is SVGAGI (reference sequence). As DNA, the CDR3 is TGTGCCAGCAGTTTCCGGGGGGTGCACGGTGAAAAGCTGTTTTTT. It codes for CASSFRGVHGEKLFF.

The table lists this clone with a few counts. CDR3 amino acids: CASSQVRTRSYNEQFF. The CDR3 coding sequence is TGCGCCAGCAGCCAAGTCCGGACACGGAGCTACAATGAGCAGTTCTTC. V and J are TRBV4-1 and TRBJ2-1, with D possibly TRBD1 on 5 matching bases. Germline-derived CDR1 and CDR2 are MGHRA and YSYEKL. Between the trimmed V and J ends, which lost 1 base and 3 bases, there was a span of 13 bases. The CDR3 is made up of 16 amino acids.

This clone was counted between two and nine times. The CDR3, as DNA: TGTGCCAGCAGCTTAGTACAGGGGCCCAATCAGCCCCAGCATTTT. The encoded protein is CASSLVQGPNQPQHF. This rearrangement joins TRBV7-2 to TRBJ1-5; 7 nucleotides match TRBD1. This CDR3 is built from 15 residues. J was trimmed by 3 bases and V by 1 base; bases with no gene match: 3. Germline CDR1 SGHTA, CDR2 FQGNSA.

V is TRBV11-2 and J is TRBJ1-1; unclear D gene. Germline CDR1 is SGHAT and CDR2 is FQNNGV. The CDR3 extends over 14 amino acids. Trimming took 5 bases from V and 1 from J, leaving 11 bases between them. CDR3 sequence: CASSDTHGNTEAFF. The CDR3 DNA reads TGTGCCAGCAGCGACACTCACGGGAACACTGAAGCTTTCTTT.

This clone has only a few counts. The chain combines TRBV5-4 with TRBJ2-1; 8 bases are shared with TRBD2. Germline values: CDR1 SGHNT, CDR2 YYREEE (reference sequence). The CDR3 has 16 residues. J lost 4 bases, V lost 1 base, and 7 bases had no gene match. The CDR3 loop reads CASSLKRETGYNEQFF. Written as DNA, the CDR3 is TGTGCCAGCAGCTTGAAGCGGGAGACAGGTTACAATGAGCAGTTCTTC.

There are a few counts of this clone. This rearrangement joins TRBV5-4 to TRBJ2-1; 12 bases line up with TRBD2. The CDR3 contains 17 residues. Germline CDR1 SGHNT, CDR2 YYREEE (reference sequence). J was trimmed by 0 bases and V by 4 bases; bases with no gene match: 5. The CDR3 loop reads CASSPRTSGNSYNEQFF. CDR3 coding DNA: TGTGCCAGCAGCCCTAGGACTAGCGGGAACTCCTACAATGAGCAGTTCTTC. Drawing the rest from reference TRBV5-4 and TRBJ2-1, the complete variable domain is ETGVTQSPTHLIKTRGQQVTLRCSSQSGHNTVSWYQQALGQGPQFIFQYYREEENGRGNFPPRFSGLQFPNYSSELNVNALELDDSALYLCASSPRTSGNSYNEQFFGPGTRLTVL.

On this clone: The same CDR3 can be traced to other DNA sequences in this sample. This chain connects TRBV6-5 to TRBJ2-5, with a possible D match to TRBD1 (5 bases). CDR1 and CDR2 from the germline V gene are MNHEY and SVGAGI. This CDR3 is built from 15 residues. Trimming removed 0 bases from V and 2 bases from J, with 10 bases in between. CDR3 amino acids: CASSYSWAGQETQYF. As DNA, the CDR3 is TGTGCCAGCAGTTACTCTTGGGCAGGGCAAGAGACCCAGTACTTC.

V usage is TRBV30 and J usage is TRBJ2-2; 7 bases map to TRBD1. After removal of 4 bases from V and 0 bases from J, the junction contained 8 bases not matched to a gene. Germline V gene lookup returns CDR1 GTSNPN and CDR2 SVGIG (reference sequence). The CDR3 has 16 amino acids. The CDR3 DNA reads as TGTGCCTGGACGACAGGGAGTAGGGCGAACACCGGGGAGCTGTTTTTT. Protein product: CAWTTGSRANTGELFF.

This chain connects TRBV7-2 to TRBJ2-7, with D possibly being TRBD2 (7 bases). The germline gives CDR1 SGHTA, CDR2 FQGNSA. CDR3 size: 16 residues. Trimming pared 1 base from V and 0 bases from J, leaving 13 bases between. The CDR3 sequence is CASSLGRGRSSYEQYF. The CDR3 region has the DNA TGTGCCAGCAGCTTAGGGCGGGGGCGGAGCTCCTACGAGCAGTACTTC.

The gene calls are TRBV5-1 and TRBJ2-1, with D possibly matching TRBD2 (5 bases). V was trimmed by 6 bases and J by 4 bases, leaving 17 bases between them. Germline lookup yields CDR1 SGHRS and CDR2 YFSETQ. This CDR3 comprises 15 residues. The CDR3 nucleotides read TGCGCCAGCACCCTTAGCGCCGCCCGTTACAATGAGCAGTTCTTC. Translation gives CASTLSAARYNEQFF. Variable domain in full (rest from reference TRBV5-1 and TRBJ2-1): KAGVTQTPRYLIKTRGQQVTLSCSPISGHRSVSWYQQTPGQGLQFLFEYFSETQRNKGNFPGRFSGRQFSNSRSEMNVSTLELGDSALYLCASTLSAARYNEQFFGPGTRLTVL.

This chain connects TRBV2 to TRBJ2-6, with TRBD1 as a possible D gene (6 bases). V lost 5 bases, J lost 6 bases, and 14 bases lay in between. The CDR3 loop spans 15 amino acids. Germline CDR1 and CDR2: SNHLY and FYNNEI. CDR3 sequence (DNA): TGTGCCAGCAGTCCAGGGGCATTTGAGGCCAACGTCCTGACTTTC. It specifies CASSPGAFEANVLTF.

The chain recombines TRBV7-6 with TRBJ1-2, with TRBD1 identical over 7 bases. Germline values: CDR1 SGHVS, CDR2 FNYEAQ. J gave up 4 bases and V 4 bases, and 3 bases lay outside the gene matches. CDR3 length: 13 amino acids. CDR3 protein: CASSSGDSYGYTF. CDR3 DNA: TGTGCCAGCAGCTCAGGGGACAGCTATGGCTACACCTTC.

This clone was found once. The chain carries TRBV18 and TRBJ2-7; no firm D call. Germline CDR1 is KGHSH and CDR2 is LQKENI. Trimming removed 1 base from V and 2 bases from J, with 12 bases in between. This CDR3 spans 15 amino acids. The CDR3 DNA sequence: TGTGCCAGCTCACCACAAGTAAGCCGGGCCTACGAGCAGTACTTC. Protein sequence: CASSPQVSRAYEQYF.

This clone was seen a single time. V usage is TRBV19 and J usage is TRBJ1-2, with 7 bases that match TRBD1. Germline-derived CDR1 and CDR2 are LNHDA and SQIVND (reference sequence). The CDR3 runs to 15 residues. Trimming removed 5 bases from V and 5 bases from J; junction bases left unmatched: 11. CDR3: CASSGGQAYPYGYTF. In nucleotides, the CDR3 is TGTGCCAGTAGTGGCGGACAGGCCTACCCATATGGCTACACCTTC.

In its sample, this clone was seen a few times. This sample includes further DNA sequences coding for the same CDR3. This chain connects TRBV29-1 to TRBJ1-2; 8 nucleotides align to TRBD1. In germline, CDR1 is SQVTM, CDR2 ANQGSEA. V shed 3 bases, J shed 2 bases, and the junction held 2 bases outside the gene matches. The CDR3 length is 13 residues. CDR3 bases: TGCAGCGTTGATTGGACAGGGAACTATGGCTACACCTTC. This codes for CSVDWTGNYGYTF.

This clone was counted only a few times. The CDR3 bases are TGTGCCATCAGGGGACAGGGGAGATTATCTGGAAACACCATATATTTT. The encoded protein is CAIRGQGRLSGNTIYF. The J gene is TRBJ1-3, the V gene TRBV10-3; 10 nucleotides align to TRBD1. V dropped 6 bases and J dropped 1; count of bases not matched to a gene: 6. The CDR3 extends over 16 amino acids. Germline V gene sequence: CDR1 ENHRY, CDR2 SYGVKD.

This rearrangement joins TRBV5-1 to TRBJ2-5, with 12 nucleotides matching TRBD1. The V segment lost 2 bases and the J segment 3 bases; nucleotides outside the gene matches: 17. From germline, CDR1 is SGHRS and CDR2 YFSETQ. This CDR3 is built from 20 residues. The CDR3 here is CASSFTIPGQGANGKETQYF. The CDR3 DNA reads as TGCGCCAGCAGCTTCACGATCCCGGGACAGGGGGCGAACGGGAAAGAGACCCAGTACTTC.

This clone turned up a few times. The chain links TRBV11-1 to TRBJ2-7, with TRBD1 matching 8 bases. Germline V gene sequence: CDR1 SGHAT, CDR2 FQDESV (reference sequence). This CDR3 has 13 residues. After removal of 5 bases from V and 7 bases from J, the junction contained 7 bases not matched to a gene. CDR3 coding DNA: TGTGCCAGCAGCGGTACAACAGGGGGGGAGCAGTACTTC. It specifies CASSGTTGGEQYF.

The J gene is TRBJ2-3, the V gene TRBV4-1; 10 nucleotides match TRBD1. J was trimmed by 5 bases and V by 4 bases; bases with no gene match: 6. The CDR3 length is 15 residues. Germline assignment: CDR1 MGHRA and CDR2 YSYEKL. The CDR3 region has the DNA TGCGCCAGCAGCCCCCGGGACAGGGGTTTAGATACGCAGTATTTT. Translating it yields CASSPRDRGLDTQYF.